This entry lists 21 T cell receptor beta chains sequenced from one sample in a study of shared clonotypes between healthy human individuals. Clones were read by immunoSEQ multiplex PCR, and TCRdb kept only the in-frame ones, dropping some. In the table there are 560,000 or so clones, 96% of which are singletons. In the naive CD8 group, cells lacked CD45RO and were positively selected for CCR7, so terminally differentiated effector memory CD45RA+ cells were left out. The sample consisted of naive CD8+ T cells sorted from blood. The receptors were gathered from a woman between 25 and 40 years old in good health.

This sequence joins TRBV5-6 and TRBJ1-1; unclear D gene. V shed 2 bases and J shed 0 bases, with 5 bases lying between them. Germline V gene sequence: CDR1 SGHDT, CDR2 YYEEEE. This CDR3 has 13 residues. CDR3 DNA: TGTGCCAGCAGCTTTAGCTTGAACACTGAAGCTTTCTTT. It yields the protein CASSFSLNTEAFF.

The rearrangement uses TRBV29-1 and TRBJ1-5; possibly TRBD1 for D (5 bases). The CDR3 has 12 residues. The germline CDR1 and CDR2 sequences are SQVTM and ANQGSEA. CDR3 loop: CTYGGVNQPQHF. DNA for the CDR3: TGCACTTACGGGGGGGTCAATCAGCCCCAGCATTTT. Filled out from reference TRBV29-1 and TRBJ1-5, the complete variable domain reads SAVISQKPSRDICQRGTSLTIQCQVDSQVTMMFWYRQQPGQSLTLIATANQGSEATYESGFVIDKFPISRPNLTFSTLTVSNMSPEDSSIYLCTYGGVNQPQHFGDGTRLSIL.

This clone was recorded once. The gene calls are TRBV5-1 and TRBJ2-7; 11 nucleotides agree with TRBD1. V lost 4 bases and J lost 7; bases outside the gene matches: 10. Germline V CDR1 and CDR2: SGHRS, YFSETQ. The CDR3 has 15 amino acids. The CDR3 reads CASSIIGTGGDEQYF. The CDR3 DNA is TGCGCCAGCAGCATTATAGGGACAGGGGGTGATGAGCAGTACTTC.

The CDR3 nucleotides read TGCGCCAGCAGTCACAAGAAAAATCCAGGGCCCGGACTAGCGGGAGTTATCGAGCAGTTCTTC. Amino acid sequence: CASSHKKNPGPGLAGVIEQFF. This chain connects TRBV4-1 to TRBJ2-1; 13 bases are a match to TRBD2. The V and J ends lost 6 bases and 10 bases, in that order; junction bases with no gene match: 27. The germline V gene has CDR1 MGHRA and CDR2 YSYEKL. The CDR3 contains 21 residues.

The chain combines TRBV14 with TRBJ1-5; a possible D gene is TRBD1 (5 bases). The CDR3 has 14 amino acids. Germline CDR1 reads SGHDN; CDR2 reads FVKESK. Trimming took 4 bases from V and 3 from J, leaving 10 bases between them. The CDR3: CASSPGQYNQPQHF. CDR3 DNA sequence: TGTGCCAGCAGCCCCGGACAATACAATCAGCCCCAGCATTTT.

This chain joins TRBV7-5 and TRBJ2-7; TRBD1 is the table's D call, not checked against the DNA. TRBV7-5 counts as a pseudogene. The CDR3 loop spans 16 amino acids. In DNA form, the CDR3 reads TGTGTCAGAAGCTCATGGGGCAGGGGGCGGACCTACGAGCAGTACTTC. Translation: CVRSSWGRGRTYEQYF.

The chain is built from TRBV19 and TRBJ2-3; 12 bases align to TRBD2. The CDR3 contains 16 residues. Germline V CDR1 and CDR2: LNHDA, SQIVND (reference sequence). V lost 5 bases to trimming and J lost 4 bases; unmatched junction nucleotides: 7. CDR3 nucleotides: TGTGCCAGTAGTGCTGCTAGCGGGAGGGCATCAGATACGCAGTATTTT. Its translation: CASSAASGRASDTQYF.

The rearrangement links TRBV29-1 to TRBJ2-3; D possibly corresponds to TRBD2 (7 bases). V was cut by 0 bases and J by 2 bases, with 12 bases left in between. CDR1 and CDR2 from the germline V gene are SQVTM and ANQGSEA. This CDR3 spans 15 amino acids. CDR3 sequence: CSVEEGGRTTDTQYF. The CDR3 nucleotides are TGCAGCGTTGAAGAGGGGGGGCGGACCACAGATACGCAGTATTTT.

CDR3 residues: CASSVRAEGAYEQYF. The CDR3 nucleotides read TGTGCCAGCAGCGTCCGGGCGGAGGGAGCCTACGAGCAGTACTTC. The chain carries TRBV9 and TRBJ2-7, with a tentative D call TRBD2 (6 bases). V lost 2 bases and J 2 bases, leaving 14 bases between the germline ends. The CDR3 is made up of 15 amino acids. Germline values: CDR1 SGDLS, CDR2 YYNGEE.

This chain links TRBV13 with TRBJ2-6; TRBD1 matches 12 bases. The V and J ends lost 4 bases and 2 bases, in that order; junction bases with no gene match: 3. This CDR3 has 17 amino acids. The germline V gene encodes CDR1 PRHDT and CDR2 FYEKMQ (reference sequence). CDR3 region: CASSSGQGAPGANVLTF. In DNA, the CDR3 is TGTGCCAGCAGCTCGGGACAGGGGGCCCCTGGGGCCAACGTCCTGACTTTC.

The chain carries TRBV5-4 and TRBJ1-3; D is undetermined. Germline assignment: CDR1 SGHNT and CDR2 YYREEE (reference sequence). The CDR3 runs to 15 residues. The V end was cut by 0 bases, the J end by 4 bases, with 11 bases between. DNA for the CDR3: TGTGCCAGCAGCTTGGCCCAAGGGTCCGGAAACACCATATATTTT. Protein product: CASSLAQGSGNTIYF.

The genes are TRBV27 and TRBJ2-5, with D perhaps matching TRBD1 (6 bases). With the DNA end fitting TRBJ2-7 better, the J assignment may be wrong. The CDR3 contains 17 residues. Germline CDR1 reads MNHEY; CDR2 reads SMNVEV (reference sequence). The CDR3 sequence is CASSLQQQGLGSYEQYF. The CDR3 DNA follows: TGTGCCAGCAGTTTACAACAGCAGGGGTTGGGCTCCTACGAGCAGTACTTC.

J is TRBJ2-3 and V is TRBV28; 9 bases line up with TRBD2. Germline loops: CDR1 MDHEN, CDR2 SYDVKM. CDR3 size: 16 residues. V lost 1 base and J lost 4; bases outside the gene matches: 6. In DNA, the CDR3 is TGTGCCAGCAGTTTATTGGGCGGGAGGGCAGCAGATACGCAGTATTTT. Amino acids: CASSLLGGRAADTQYF. Full variable domain (rest looked up from reference TRBV28 and TRBJ2-3): DVKVTQSSRYLVKRTGEKVFLECVQDMDHENMFWYRQDPGLGLRLIYFSYDVKMKEKGDIPEGYSVSREKKERFSLILESASTNQTSMYLCASSLLGGRAADTQYFGPGTRLTVL.

The V call is TRBV4-2, the J call TRBJ2-1, with TRBD2 matching over 9 bases. V trimming: 0 bases; J trimming: 7 bases; junction bases outside the gene matches: 7. CDR3 size: 16 residues. Germline loops: CDR1 LGHNA, CDR2 YNFKEQ. CDR3 protein: CASSQEGSGSLNEQFF. The CDR3 region has the DNA TGTGCCAGCAGCCAAGAGGGTAGCGGGAGTCTTAATGAGCAGTTCTTC.

This chain connects TRBV27 to TRBJ1-5, with D maybe TRBD1 (6 bases). The CDR3 contains 15 residues. Germline lookup yields CDR1 MNHEY and CDR2 SMNVEV (reference sequence). The V and J ends lost 3 bases and 7 bases respectively, with 16 bases between them. CDR3 sequence reads: CASSLKGGRNQPQHF. As DNA, the CDR3 is TGTGCCAGCAGTTTGAAGGGGGGGAGGAACCAGCCCCAGCATTTT.

The CDR3 DNA reads TGTGCCAGCAGTTTAACTCTAGCGGGGTACAATGAGCAGTTCTTC. It is translated as CASSLTLAGYNEQFF. The genes are TRBV27 and TRBJ2-1, with 9 bases lining up with TRBD2. The V and J ends lost 2 bases and 4 bases, in that order; junction bases with no gene match: 3. Germline-derived CDR1 and CDR2 are MNHEY and SMNVEV (reference sequence). The CDR3 has 15 residues.

The gene calls are TRBV6-5 and TRBJ2-1; TRBD2 might be the D (5 bases). The CDR3 spans 14 residues. Trimming shortened V by 2 bases and J by 7 bases, and 12 bases separated the two germline ends. From germline, CDR1 is MNHEY and CDR2 SVGAGI. CDR3 sequence (DNA): TGTGCCAGCAGTTACGGTCTAGCCAGTAATGAGCAGTTCTTC. It is translated as CASSYGLASNEQFF.

This clone was seen only once. The rearrangement joins TRBV5-4 to TRBJ2-1; 10 bases align to TRBD2. This CDR3 comprises 15 residues. CDR1 is SGHNT, CDR2 YYREEE, per germline (reference sequence). V lost 1 base and J lost 9; bases outside the gene matches: 7. The CDR3 sequence is CASSLLLAGVAEQFF. The CDR3 coding sequence is TGTGCCAGCAGCTTGTTGCTAGCGGGAGTGGCTGAGCAGTTCTTC.

This clone was seen more than once but under ten times. The genes are TRBV28 and TRBJ2-7; unclear D gene. Trimming removed 9 bases from V and 1 base from J, with 7 bases in between. Germline assignment: CDR1 MDHEN and CDR2 SYDVKM. The CDR3 loop spans 11 amino acids. The CDR3 DNA sequence: TGTGCCAGTACGGGTTCCTACGAGCAGTACTTC. Protein product: CASTGSYEQYF.

The chain recombines TRBV27 with TRBJ2-5; TRBD2 is a possible D gene (6 bases). V was cut by 6 bases and J by 2 bases, with 31 bases left in between. Per germline, CDR1 MNHEY and CDR2 SMNVEV (reference sequence). The length of the CDR3 is 20 residues. CDR3 loop: CASSSYQEYSQGLVQETQYF. Written as DNA, the CDR3 is TGTGCCAGCAGCTCTTACCAAGAATACAGCCAGGGACTCGTACAAGAGACCCAGTACTTC.

The chain recombines TRBV15 with TRBJ1-2; D not resolved. The germline V gene has CDR1 LNHNV and CDR2 YYDKDF (reference sequence). The germline V and J ends were trimmed by 0 bases and 4 bases, with 12 bases remaining between them. The CDR3 loop spans 15 amino acids. The CDR3 sequence is CATSRDVTDSYGYTF. Here the CDR3 DNA reads TGTGCCACCAGCAGAGATGTAACCGATAGCTATGGCTACACCTTC.